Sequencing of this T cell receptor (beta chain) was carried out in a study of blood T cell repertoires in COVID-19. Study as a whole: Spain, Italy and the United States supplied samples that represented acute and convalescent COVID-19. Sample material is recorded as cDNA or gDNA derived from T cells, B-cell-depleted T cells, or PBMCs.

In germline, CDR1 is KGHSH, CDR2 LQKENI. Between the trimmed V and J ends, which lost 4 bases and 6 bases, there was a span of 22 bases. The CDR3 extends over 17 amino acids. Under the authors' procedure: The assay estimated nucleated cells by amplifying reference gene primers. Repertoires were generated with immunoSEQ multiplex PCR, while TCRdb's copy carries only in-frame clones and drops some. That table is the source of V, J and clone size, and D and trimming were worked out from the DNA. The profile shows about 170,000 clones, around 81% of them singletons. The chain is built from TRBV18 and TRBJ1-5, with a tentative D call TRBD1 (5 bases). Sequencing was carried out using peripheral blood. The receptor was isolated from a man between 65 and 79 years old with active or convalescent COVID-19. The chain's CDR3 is CASSRGDARATGQPQHF. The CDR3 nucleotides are TGTGCCAGCTCACGGGGGGACGCCCGGGCCACAGGTCAGCCCCAGCATTTT.